Shown below are 28 T cell receptor beta chains from a single sample sequenced in a study of blood T cell repertoires in COVID-19. Assay: immunoSEQ multiplex PCR; the TCRdb copy retains only in-frame clones and omits some. The profile covers over 250,000 clones, with about 89% appearing a single time and roughly 2.5% taken by the ten largest. Sequencing was carried out using peripheral blood. All receptors come from a woman between 45 and 60 years old with acute or convalescent COVID-19.

The chain recombines TRBV12-3 or TRBV12-4 with TRBJ2-7, with 9 nucleotides matching TRBD1. V dropped 7 bases and J dropped 6; count of bases not matched to a gene: 4. The CDR3 extends over 12 amino acids. The CDR3 DNA follows: TGTGCCAGCACCGGGACAGGGTCCGAGCAGTACTTC. Protein: CASTGTGSEQYF.

This chain joins TRBV28 and TRBJ2-7; 9 positions match TRBD1. Germline CDR1 is MDHEN and CDR2 is SYDVKM. V was clipped by 3 bases and J by 4 bases; unmatched bases: 4. This CDR3 has 14 amino acids. Written as DNA, the CDR3 is TGTGCCAGCAGTTTCGGGACAGGGTTTTACGAGCAGTACTTC. This translates into CASSFGTGFYEQYF.

The CDR3 here is CASSLFPPQETQYF. Here the CDR3 DNA reads TGCGCCAGCAGCTTGTTTCCCCCGCAAGAGACCCAGTACTTC. The chain couples TRBV5-1 to TRBJ2-5; no definite D call. Germline CDR1 and CDR2: SGHRS and YFSETQ. The V gene lost 1 base and the J gene lost 2 bases, with 9 bases spanning the gap. This CDR3 has 14 amino acids. The complete variable domain, with remaining parts taken from reference TRBV5-1 and TRBJ2-5, reads KAGVTQTPRYLIKTRGQQVTLSCSPISGHRSVSWYQQTPGQGLQFLFEYFSETQRNKGNFPGRFSGRQFSNSRSEMNVSTLELGDSALYLCASSLFPPQETQYFGPGTRLLVL.

This sequence joins TRBV7-2 and TRBJ2-1, with 7 bases lining up with TRBD2. Trimming at V came to 1 base and at J to 11 bases, leaving 8 bases not matched to a gene. CDR3 size: 14 residues. Germline CDR1 SGHTA, CDR2 FQGNSA. CDR3 sequence (DNA): TGTGCCAGCAGCTTAGATCCTAGCGGCGTAAAGCAGTTCTTC. This encodes CASSLDPSGVKQFF.

The chain is built from TRBV4-1 and TRBJ2-1, with D possibly TRBD1 on 6 matching bases. The CDR3 length is 14 residues. Trimming removed 4 bases at V and 2 bases at J, with 9 bases between. Germline V gene sequence: CDR1 MGHRA, CDR2 YSYEKL. The CDR3 DNA is TGCGCCAGCAGCCTTCGGACAGCCTACAATGAGCAGTTCTTC. The encoded protein is CASSLRTAYNEQFF.

V usage is TRBV3-1 (or the pseudogene TRBV3-2) and J usage is TRBJ1-2; D possibly corresponds to TRBD1 (5 bases). The V gene lost 4 bases and the J gene lost 0 bases, with 12 bases spanning the gap. CDR3 length: 15 residues. Germline loops: CDR1 LGHDT, CDR2 YNNKEL (reference sequence). The CDR3 DNA sequence: TGTGCCAGCAGCCTACGACAGACACCTAACTATGGCTACACCTTC. This gives the protein CASSLRQTPNYGYTF.

V usage is TRBV6-2 or TRBV6-3 and J usage is TRBJ2-5; D perhaps matches TRBD2 (5 bases). CDR3 length: 13 amino acids. Germline CDR1 and CDR2: MNHEY and SVGEGT. V was clipped by 5 bases and J by 4 bases, with 11 bases between them. Here the CDR3 DNA reads TGTGCCAGCAGTCTTCTGCGGGTAGAGACCCAGTACTTC. It specifies CASSLLRVETQYF.

The rearrangement uses TRBV6-2 or TRBV6-3 and TRBJ1-1, with a tentative D call TRBD1 (6 bases). Germline loops: CDR1 MNHEY, CDR2 SVGEGT. V gave up 0 bases and J gave up 0 bases, with 17 bases separating them. The CDR3 extends over 18 amino acids. The CDR3 spells CASSYSPNREGMNTEAFF. CDR3 DNA sequence: TGTGCCAGCAGTTACTCGCCAAACAGGGAAGGAATGAACACTGAAGCTTTCTTT.

This clone was detected a few times. This chain links TRBV7-6 with TRBJ2-1; 8 nucleotides align to TRBD1. Germline loops: CDR1 SGHVS, CDR2 FNYEAQ. The V segment lost 1 base and the J segment 5 bases; nucleotides outside the gene matches: 13. CDR3 size: 18 residues. CDR3 region: CASSLDRPLLQGDNEQFF. CDR3 DNA: TGTGCCAGCAGCTTAGATCGTCCCCTACTACAGGGGGACAATGAGCAGTTCTTC.

The chain uses TRBV7-9 and TRBJ2-7, with 8 bases that match TRBD2. The CDR3 sequence is 14 residues long. V shed 3 bases, J shed 5 bases, and the junction held 6 bases outside the gene matches. Germline assignment: CDR1 SEHNR and CDR2 FQNEAQ (reference sequence). The CDR3 sequence is CASSLSGRMNEQYF. CDR3 sequence (DNA): TGTGCCAGCAGCTTGAGCGGGAGAATGAACGAGCAGTACTTC. Complete variable domain (other parts from reference TRBV7-9 and TRBJ2-7): DTGVSQNPRHKITKRGQNVTFRCDPISEHNRLYWYRQTLGQGPEFLTYFQNEAQLEKSRLLSDRFSAERPKGSFSTLEIQRTEQGDSAMYLCASSLSGRMNEQYFGPGTRLTVT.

The CDR3 DNA follows: TGTGCCAGCAGATCGGACAGGGGGCAAGTGGATGAGCAGTTCTTC. Its protein is CASRSDRGQVDEQFF. The chain combines TRBV6-6 with TRBJ2-1; TRBD1 matches at 11 bases. V shed 6 bases, J shed 8 bases, and the junction held 9 bases outside the gene matches. The CDR3 is 15 amino acids. Germline V CDR1 and CDR2: MNHNY, SVGAGI (reference sequence).

The V and J genes are TRBV19 and TRBJ1-1; no clear D gene. The CDR3 extends over 14 amino acids. The germline gives CDR1 LNHDA, CDR2 SQIVND (reference sequence). The V gene lost 3 bases and the J gene lost 1 base, with 9 bases spanning the gap. The CDR3 reads CASSMNSWNTEAFF. The DNA for the CDR3 is TGTGCCAGTAGTATGAACAGTTGGAACACTGAAGCTTTCTTT.

J is TRBJ2-7 and V is TRBV28; the match to TRBD2 covers 11 bases. The V segment lost 4 bases and the J segment 7 bases; nucleotides outside the gene matches: 9. This CDR3 is built from 15 residues. CDR1 MDHEN and CDR2 SYDVKM come from the germline V gene. CDR3 nucleotides: TGTGCCAGCAGTTCCTTAGCGGGAGGGTCGAGGGAGCAGTACTTC. It is translated as CASSSLAGGSREQYF.

The genes are TRBV5-1 and TRBJ2-1; 11 bases fit TRBD2. Looked up from germline, CDR1 is SGHRS and CDR2 is YFSETQ. This CDR3 contains 14 residues. The trim removed 7 bases at V and 6 bases at J, leaving 6 bases unmatched. The CDR3, as DNA: TGCGCCAGCCGGCTTACTAGCGGGAGCAATGAGCAGTTCTTC. It encodes CASRLTSGSNEQFF. The full variable domain, in which reference TRBV5-1 and TRBJ2-1 provide the parts outside the CDR3, is KAGVTQTPRYLIKTRGQQVTLSCSPISGHRSVSWYQQTPGQGLQFLFEYFSETQRNKGNFPGRFSGRQFSNSRSEMNVSTLELGDSALYLCASRLTSGSNEQFFGPGTRLTVL.

The CDR3 here is CAWSVRRGRERGSYNEQFF. The CDR3 DNA reads TGTGCCTGGAGTGTACGTCGAGGGCGGGAGAGGGGCTCCTACAATGAGCAGTTCTTC. This chain joins TRBV30 and TRBJ2-1; 7 positions agree with TRBD2. Germline lookup yields CDR1 GTSNPN and CDR2 SVGIG (reference sequence). V shed 0 bases, J shed 0 bases, and the junction held 14 bases outside the gene matches. This CDR3 region has 19 residues.

J is TRBJ2-1 and V is TRBV28; tentatively, D is TRBD1 (5 bases). CDR3 size: 14 residues. V shed 3 bases and J shed 7 bases, with 13 bases lying between them. Germline CDR1 reads MDHEN; CDR2 reads SYDVKM. In nucleotides, the CDR3 is TGTGCCAGCAGTTTTATAGGGGTAAAAAATGAGCAGTTCTTC. Amino acid sequence: CASSFIGVKNEQFF.

The J gene is TRBJ2-2, the V gene TRBV27; 10 bases line up with TRBD2. V trimming: 5 bases; J trimming: 3 bases; junction bases outside the gene matches: 9. There are 17 residues in the CDR3. Per germline, CDR1 MNHEY and CDR2 SMNVEV (reference sequence). DNA of the CDR3: TGTGCCAGCAGTACAGCCTCGACTAGCGGGCACACCGGGGAGCTGTTTTTT. This sequence encodes CASSTASTSGHTGELFF.

The chain carries TRBV27 and TRBJ2-1; the match to TRBD2 covers 7 bases. V was pared by 4 bases and J by 1 base, with 10 bases of the junction left unmatched. Germline V gene sequence: CDR1 MNHEY, CDR2 SMNVEV (reference sequence). CDR3 size: 17 residues. The chain's CDR3 is CASSSPGLQYSYNEQFF. In DNA form, the CDR3 reads TGTGCCAGCAGTTCACCGGGACTACAGTATTCCTACAATGAGCAGTTCTTC.

V usage is TRBV18 and J usage is TRBJ1-3; possibly TRBD1 for D (5 bases). Trimming took off 1 base at V and 0 bases at J, with 13 bases between the two ends. Per germline, CDR1 KGHSH and CDR2 LQKENI. This CDR3 has 17 amino acids. CDR3 DNA: TGTGCCAGCTCACCACAAGCAGGGATGAGCTCTGGAAACACCATATATTTT. Its protein is CASSPQAGMSSGNTIYF. Full variable domain (remainder filled in from reference TRBV18 and TRBJ1-3): NAGVMQNPRHLVRRRGQEARLRCSPMKGHSHVYWYRQLPEEGLKFMVYLQKENIIDESGMPKERFSAEFPKEGPSILRIQQVVRGDSAAYFCASSPQAGMSSGNTIYFGEGSWLTVV.

The rearrangement joins TRBV27 to TRBJ1-1; D is unclear. The CDR3 runs 14 residues. The V end was cut by 5 bases, the J end by 1 base, with 11 bases between. Germline V lookup: CDR1 MNHEY, CDR2 SMNVEV (reference sequence). The CDR3 sequence is CASSLGKRNTEAFF. CDR3 nucleotides: TGTGCCAGCAGTCTCGGTAAGCGGAACACTGAAGCTTTCTTT.

This clone was recorded only once. The chain has TRBV3-1 (or the pseudogene TRBV3-2) and TRBJ2-2; weak D call: TRBD2 (6 bases). Germline loops: CDR1 LGHDT, CDR2 YNNKEL (reference sequence). The V end was cut by 4 bases, the J end by 1 base, with 7 bases between. The CDR3 extends over 14 amino acids. CDR3 sequence: CASSLRGNTGELFF. Written as DNA, the CDR3 is TGTGCCAGCAGCCTGCGGGGGAACACCGGGGAGCTGTTTTTT.

This clone was seen more than once but under ten times. This CDR3 is CASSPRTGLYFNTEAFF. CDR3 coding DNA: TGTGCCAGCAGTCCCCGGACAGGGTTGTATTTTAACACTGAAGCTTTCTTT. The chain uses TRBV28 and TRBJ1-1; 8 bases agree with TRBD1. The V and J ends lost 5 bases and 2 bases, in that order; junction bases with no gene match: 13. The CDR3 spans 17 residues. Germline CDR1 MDHEN, CDR2 SYDVKM.

The V and J genes are TRBV7-8 and TRBJ1-1; D is unclear. Per the germline V gene, CDR1 is SGHVS and CDR2 is FQNEAQ. Trimming took off 3 bases at V and 2 bases at J, with 7 bases between the two ends. This CDR3 region has 13 residues. CDR3 region: CASSFGKNTEAFF. CDR3 coding DNA: TGTGCCAGCAGCTTCGGTAAAAACACTGAAGCTTTCTTT.

This chain joins TRBV5-1 and TRBJ2-1; 13 positions agree with TRBD2. With V trimmed by 6 bases and J by 7 bases, 7 bases remained unmatched. The CDR3 extends over 15 amino acids. The germline CDR1 and CDR2 sequences are SGHRS and YFSETQ. As DNA, the CDR3 is TGCGCCAGCACCGGGACTAGCGGGGACGGGAATGAGCAGTTCTTC. Its protein is CASTGTSGDGNEQFF.

The chain joins TRBV27 to TRBJ2-1; D is uncertain. V dropped 2 bases and J dropped 5 bases, with 13 bases sitting between them. Per the germline V gene, CDR1 is MNHEY and CDR2 is SMNVEV (reference sequence). There are 15 residues in the CDR3. The CDR3 nucleotides read TGTGCCAGCAGTTTAAGAGTCCCCGCCGACAATGAGCAGTTCTTC. It translates to CASSLRVPADNEQFF.

This clone was counted once. The J gene is TRBJ1-1, the V gene TRBV10-3; 10 bases agree with TRBD1. Looked up from germline, CDR1 is ENHRY and CDR2 is SYGVKD. The CDR3 has 14 residues. V dropped 4 bases and J dropped 7; count of bases not matched to a gene: 6. CDR3 DNA sequence: TGTGCCATCAGTGGGGGACAGGGGAAGGATGAAGCTTTCTTT. This encodes CAISGGQGKDEAFF.

The rearrangement joins TRBV10-3 to TRBJ1-1; 7 bases map to TRBD1. In germline, CDR1 is ENHRY, CDR2 SYGVKD. This CDR3 contains 12 residues. V lost 8 bases, J lost 5 bases, and 5 bases stayed unmatched. CDR3 coding DNA: TGTGCCATCCAGGGGGTACGAACTGAAGCTTTCTTT. It yields the protein CAIQGVRTEAFF.

CDR3 bases: TGTGCCAGCTCACCACCAGGCAGCCTTTTGGAGCAGCCCCAGCATTTT. Translation gives CASSPPGSLLEQPQHF. J is TRBJ1-5 and V is TRBV18; unclear D gene. Germline values: CDR1 KGHSH, CDR2 LQKENI. V lost 0 bases to trimming and J lost 7 bases, with 16 bases between them. This CDR3 is built from 16 residues.